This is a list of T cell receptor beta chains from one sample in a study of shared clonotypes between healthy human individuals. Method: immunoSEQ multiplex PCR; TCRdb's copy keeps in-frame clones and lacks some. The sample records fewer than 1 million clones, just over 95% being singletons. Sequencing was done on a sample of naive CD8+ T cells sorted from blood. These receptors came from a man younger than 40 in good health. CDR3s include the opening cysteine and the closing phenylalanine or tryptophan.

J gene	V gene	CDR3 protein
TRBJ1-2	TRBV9	CASSVGAGDYGYTF
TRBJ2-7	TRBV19	CASSMASGSYEQYF
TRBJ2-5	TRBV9	CASSVAGRGVVETQYF
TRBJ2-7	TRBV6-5	CASTGLAGRDEQYF
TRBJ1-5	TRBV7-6	CASSKTAADYSNQPQHF
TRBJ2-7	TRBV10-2	CASSGTSGGYEQYF
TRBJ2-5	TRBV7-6	CASSSPLAKETQYF
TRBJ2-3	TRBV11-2	CASSLDPLSTDTQYF
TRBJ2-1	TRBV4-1	CASSLLGGGPRNEQFF
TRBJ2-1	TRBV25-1	CASSSWDFGTSRYEQFF
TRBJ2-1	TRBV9	CASSVRANRNNEQFF
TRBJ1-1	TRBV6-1	CASSDGTVEAFF
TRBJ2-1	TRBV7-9	CASSLGEGGGATYNEQFF
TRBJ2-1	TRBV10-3	CATKPPSYNEQFF
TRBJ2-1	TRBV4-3	CASSPGLAAVEPSYNEQFF
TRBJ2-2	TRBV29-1	CSVREQNTGELFF
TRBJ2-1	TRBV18	CASSPTGLADYSYNEQFF
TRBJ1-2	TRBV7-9	CASSPSGGDGYTF